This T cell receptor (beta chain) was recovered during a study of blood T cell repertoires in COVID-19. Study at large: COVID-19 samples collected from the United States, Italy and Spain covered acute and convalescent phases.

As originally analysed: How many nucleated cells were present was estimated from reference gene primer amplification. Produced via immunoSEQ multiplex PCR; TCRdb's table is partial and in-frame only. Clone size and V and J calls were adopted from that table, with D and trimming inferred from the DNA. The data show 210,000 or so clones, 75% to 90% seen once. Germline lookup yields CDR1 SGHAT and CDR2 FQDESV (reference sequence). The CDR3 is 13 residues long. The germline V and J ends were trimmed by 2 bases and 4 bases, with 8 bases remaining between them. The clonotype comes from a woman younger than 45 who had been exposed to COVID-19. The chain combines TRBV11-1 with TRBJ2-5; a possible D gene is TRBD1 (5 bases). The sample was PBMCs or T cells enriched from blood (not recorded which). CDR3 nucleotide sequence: TGTGCCAGCAGCTTACGAAGGGGAGAGACCCAGTACTTC. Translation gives CASSLRRGETQYF.